Sequencing of this T cell receptor beta chain was carried out in a study of cytomegalovirus exposure and HLA in healthy donors. A note on this clone: As yet, its antigen is unknown.

Study conclusions and caveats: A later analysis reportedly identified an Asian-associated ancestry cluster as carrying fewer N-insertions than the 666-donor mean.

PCR involved 60 Vbeta and 13 Jbeta primers. Clones were sequenced by immunoSEQ multiplex PCR, and TCRdb holds only the in-frame ones, with some missing. Among 85,000 to 95,000 clones listed, about three quarters were seen once. Sample: PBMCs. This sequence originates from a man aged 30 to 39 in good health and CMV-seropositive.

The DNA for the CDR3 is TGTGCCAGCTCACCCGGACAGGGGGCGACGCTGTTTTTT. Translation gives CASSPGQGATLFF. The genes are TRBV18 and TRBJ2-2; the match to TRBD1 covers 11 bases. The CDR3 contains 13 residues. Germline values: CDR1 KGHSH, CDR2 LQKENI. J lost 13 bases, V lost 3 bases, and 4 bases had no gene match. Using reference TRBV18 and TRBJ2-2 for the parts outside the CDR3, the full variable domain is NAGVMQNPRHLVRRRGQEARLRCSPMKGHSHVYWYRQLPEEGLKFMVYLQKENIIDESGMPKERFSAEFPKEGPSILRIQQVVRGDSAAYFCASSPGQGATLFFGEGSRLTVL.